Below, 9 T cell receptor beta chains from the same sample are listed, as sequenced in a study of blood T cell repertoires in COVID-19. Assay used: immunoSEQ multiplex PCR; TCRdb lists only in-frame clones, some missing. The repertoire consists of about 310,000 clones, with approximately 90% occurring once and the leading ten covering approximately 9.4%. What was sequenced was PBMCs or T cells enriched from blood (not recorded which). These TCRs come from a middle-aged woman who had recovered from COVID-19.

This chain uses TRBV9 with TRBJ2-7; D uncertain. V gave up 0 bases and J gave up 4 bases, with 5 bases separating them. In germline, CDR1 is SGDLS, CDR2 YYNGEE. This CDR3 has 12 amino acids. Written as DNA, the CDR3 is TGTGCCAGCAGCGTAGGCCGGTACGAGCAGTACTTC. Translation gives CASSVGRYEQYF.

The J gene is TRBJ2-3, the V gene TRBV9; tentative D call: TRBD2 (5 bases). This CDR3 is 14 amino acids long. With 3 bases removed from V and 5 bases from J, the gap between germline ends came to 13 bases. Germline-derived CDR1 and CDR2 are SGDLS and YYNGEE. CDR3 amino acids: CASSEQMGRDTQYF. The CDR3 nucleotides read TGTGCCAGCAGCGAGCAGATGGGGAGAGATACGCAGTATTTT.

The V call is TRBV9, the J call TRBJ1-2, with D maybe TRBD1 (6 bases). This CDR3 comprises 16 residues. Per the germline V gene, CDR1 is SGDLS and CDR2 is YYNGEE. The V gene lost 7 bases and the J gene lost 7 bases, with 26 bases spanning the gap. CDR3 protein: CASQGIGYWANGGYTF. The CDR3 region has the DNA TGTGCCAGCCAGGGGATAGGATATTGGGCGAATGGTGGCTACACCTTC. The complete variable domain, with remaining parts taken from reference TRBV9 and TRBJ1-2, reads DSGVTQTPKHLITATGQRVTLRCSPRSGDLSVYWYQQSLDQGLQFLIQYYNGEERAKGNILERFSAQQFPDLHSELNLSSLELGDSALYFCASQGIGYWANGGYTFGSGTRLTVV.

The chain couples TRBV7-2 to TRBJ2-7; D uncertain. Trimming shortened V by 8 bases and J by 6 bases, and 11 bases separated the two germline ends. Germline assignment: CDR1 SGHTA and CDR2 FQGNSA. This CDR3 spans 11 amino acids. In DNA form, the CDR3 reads TGTGCCAGCTCTCGAACGGGCGAGCAGTACTTC. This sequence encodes CASSRTGEQYF.

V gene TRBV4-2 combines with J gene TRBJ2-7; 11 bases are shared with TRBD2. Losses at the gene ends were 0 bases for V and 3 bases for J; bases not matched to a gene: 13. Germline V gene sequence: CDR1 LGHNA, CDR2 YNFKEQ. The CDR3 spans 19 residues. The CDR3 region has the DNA TGTGCCAGCAGCCAAGAAGGGACTAGCGGTTTTGAGACCTTCTACGAGCAGTACTTC. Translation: CASSQEGTSGFETFYEQYF.

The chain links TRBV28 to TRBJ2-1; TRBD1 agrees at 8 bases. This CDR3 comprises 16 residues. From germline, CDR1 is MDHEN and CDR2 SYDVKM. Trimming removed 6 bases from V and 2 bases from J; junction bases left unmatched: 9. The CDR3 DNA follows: TGTGCCAGCAGACCATCCCGGACAGGGACCTACAATGAGCAGTTCTTC. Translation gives CASRPSRTGTYNEQFF.

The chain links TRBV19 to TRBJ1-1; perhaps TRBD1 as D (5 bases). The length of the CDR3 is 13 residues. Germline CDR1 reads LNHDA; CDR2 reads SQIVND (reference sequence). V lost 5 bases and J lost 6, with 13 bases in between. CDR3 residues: CASSVTWGAEAFF. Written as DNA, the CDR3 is TGTGCCAGTAGTGTCACATGGGGCGCTGAAGCTTTCTTT.

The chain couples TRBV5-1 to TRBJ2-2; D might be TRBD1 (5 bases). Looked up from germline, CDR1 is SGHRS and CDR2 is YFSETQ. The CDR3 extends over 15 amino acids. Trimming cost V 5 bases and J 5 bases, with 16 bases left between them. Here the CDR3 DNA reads TGCGCCAGCAGTGAACAGGCCTTGGGGACCGGGGAGCTGTTTTTT. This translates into CASSEQALGTGELFF.

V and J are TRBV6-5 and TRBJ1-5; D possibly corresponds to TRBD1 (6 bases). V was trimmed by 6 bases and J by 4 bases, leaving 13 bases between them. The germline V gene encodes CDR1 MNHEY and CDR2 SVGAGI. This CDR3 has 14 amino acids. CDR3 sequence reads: CASRSYTGNQPQHF. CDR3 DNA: TGTGCCAGCAGATCCTATACAGGGAATCAGCCCCAGCATTTT.